The subject of this entry is one T cell receptor beta chain. The data stem from a study of cytomegalovirus exposure and HLA in healthy donors. Deletions cut 2 bases from V and 1 base from J, with 18 bases between. Germline V gives CDR1 SGHTA, CDR2 FQGNSA. This CDR3 has 17 amino acids. The PCR contained 60 Vbeta and 13 Jbeta primers. Sequencing was performed with immunoSEQ multiplex PCR; in TCRdb, only in-frame clones are kept and a portion is missing. The table records fewer than 200,000 clones, 60% to 80% of them present only once. Sequences were obtained from PBMCs. This receptor was taken from a man between 40 and 49 years old in good health and CMV-seropositive. This chain joins TRBV7-2 and TRBJ2-7; D is perhaps TRBD2 (7 bases). The CDR3 sequence is CASSLYGGAYPSYEQYF. The CDR3 coding sequence is TGTGCCAGCAGCTTATATGGGGGGGCCTACCCTTCCTACGAGCAGTACTTC.